This T cell receptor (beta chain) stems from a study of blood T cell repertoires in COVID-19. Study-level information: The United States, Italy and Spain were the sources of the acute and convalescent COVID-19 samples. T cells, B-cell-depleted T cells, or PBMCs provided the cDNA or gDNA that served as material.

Generated by immunoSEQ multiplex PCR, the TCRdb table keeps only in-frame clones and is missing some. Counted here are more than 350,000 clones, about 87% occurring once; the ten biggest clones make up 10%. Note on this clone: Other DNA sequences from this sample encode an identical CDR3 as well.

Individuals aged roughly 18 to 95 years were recruited from about two dozen US areas. CDR3 length equals 14 residues. The trim removed 4 bases at V and 5 bases at J, leaving 7 bases unmatched. Per the germline V gene, CDR1 is SGHRS and CDR2 is YFSETQ. The source of this sequence is a woman aged 45 to 65 who had recovered from COVID-19. Sequences were obtained from PBMCs or T cells enriched from blood (not recorded which). This chain uses TRBV5-1 with TRBJ2-5, with 8 bases that match TRBD1. CDR3 in DNA: TGCGCCAGCAGCACATCAGGGGGCGCGGAGACCCAGTACTTC. Its protein product is CASSTSGGAETQYF. The complete variable domain, with remaining parts taken from reference TRBV5-1 and TRBJ2-5, reads KAGVTQTPRYLIKTRGQQVTLSCSPISGHRSVSWYQQTPGQGLQFLFEYFSETQRNKGNFPGRFSGRQFSNSRSEMNVSTLELGDSALYLCASSTSGGAETQYFGPGTRLLVL.